Listed here are 26 T cell receptor beta chains from one sample, sequenced in a study of T cells after yellow fever vaccination. TCRdb fed the 5' RACE reads into MiXCR, producing one record per CDR3 protein. This sample has fewer than 350,000 distinct CDR3 sequences; around 4.3% occur once, and the top ten carry roughly a fifth. The sequencing here drew on PBMCs, taken 15 days after the yellow fever booster vaccination. Receptors originate from a man in his late teens or twenties who received the YFV17D yellow fever vaccine.

This clonotype was counted only a few times. This chain's CDR3 is CSATDGQTSGNTIYF. The CDR3 nucleotides read TGCAGTGCTACTGATGGACAGACCTCTGGAAACACCATATATTTT. The V call is TRBV20-1, the J call TRBJ1-3; a weak D match, TRBD1 (6 bases). Trimming removed 4 bases from V and 0 bases from J, with 13 bases in between. This CDR3 is 15 amino acids long. Germline assignment: CDR1 DFQATT and CDR2 SNEGSKA (reference sequence).

This clonotype has ten or more counts. The gene calls are TRBV20-1 and TRBJ1-1; D gene unclear. The V gene lost 6 bases and the J gene lost 3 bases, with 11 bases spanning the gap. CDR1 is DFQATT and CDR2 is SNEGSKA in the germline V gene (reference sequence). CDR3 length: 12 amino acids. The CDR3 sequence is CSARPVDTEAFF. CDR3 nucleotides: TGCAGTGCCCGCCCTGTTGACACTGAAGCTTTCTTT.

This chain joins TRBV7-2 and TRBJ2-1; maybe TRBD2 (7 bases). The CDR3 is 16 amino acids. The germline V gene has CDR1 SGHTA and CDR2 FQGNSA. V lost 4 bases and J 9 bases, leaving 22 bases between the germline ends. The CDR3 reads CASSSTLWGGRGEQFF. The DNA of the CDR3 is TGTGCCAGCAGCTCTACGTTGTGGGGGGGCAGGGGTGAGCAGTTCTTC.

The rearrangement uses TRBV4-3 and TRBJ2-5, with 12 bases that match TRBD2. J gave up 5 bases and V 3 bases, and 10 bases lay outside the gene matches. Germline loops: CDR1 LGHNA, CDR2 YSLEER. The CDR3 is 17 residues long. CDR3 region: CASSQLGLAGSKETQYF. As DNA, the CDR3 is TGCGCCAGCAGCCAGTTGGGACTAGCGGGCTCTAAGGAGACCCAGTACTTC.

The chain combines TRBV20-1 with TRBJ2-7, with 9 bases identical to TRBD1. This CDR3 is 14 amino acids long. Germline CDR1 and CDR2: DFQATT and SNEGSKA (reference sequence). Germline trimming cut 3 bases from V and 6 bases from J; bases unmatched to any gene: 9. The CDR3 DNA is TGCAGTGCTAGGGTGCTTGGGACAGGGTTCGAGCAGTACTTC. Translated: CSARVLGTGFEQYF.

In this sample, this clonotype turned up many times. The rearrangement uses TRBV29-1 and TRBJ2-3; 7 nucleotides agree with TRBD2. The CDR3 totals 14 residues. The J segment lost 6 bases and the V segment lost 3 bases, leaving 9 bases of the junction unmatched. CDR1 and CDR2 (germline): SQVTM, ANQGSEA. The CDR3 DNA sequence: TGCAGCGTTGATATCGGGGGGTTAACGGATACGCAGTATTTT. Amino acid sequence: CSVDIGGLTDTQYF.

This chain joins TRBV12-3 or TRBV12-4 and TRBJ2-3, with D unclear. The CDR3 extends over 14 amino acids. With 7 bases removed from V and 7 bases from J, the gap between germline ends came to 18 bases. CDR3 in amino acids: CASTATGPGYTQYF. Written as DNA, the CDR3 is TGTGCCAGCACCGCAACCGGGCCCGGGTATACGCAGTATTTT.

This clonotype appeared many times. The chain couples TRBV20-1 to TRBJ2-3; the match to TRBD2 covers 9 bases. The CDR3 covers 15 residues. V shed 7 bases and J 6 bases; nucleotides not matched to a gene: 14. Per the germline V gene, CDR1 is DFQATT and CDR2 is SNEGSKA (reference sequence). CDR3 region: CSVQRGVTPGDTQYF. The CDR3 nucleotides read TGCAGTGTTCAGCGGGGGGTCACCCCCGGGGATACGCAGTATTTT.

This clonotype was counted ten times or more. This chain joins TRBV6-2 or TRBV6-3 and TRBJ2-3, with D hard to call. Per germline, CDR1 MNHEY and CDR2 SVGEGT. The CDR3 is 13 amino acids. V was pared by 8 bases and J by 5 bases, with 14 bases between. The CDR3 DNA is TGTGCCAGCCAGAGACTCCCGGGAGATACGCAGTATTTT. Translating gives CASQRLPGDTQYF.

This clonotype was seen a handful of times. The rearrangement uses TRBV5-1 and TRBJ1-3; D is undetermined. CDR3 length: 15 amino acids. CDR1 and CDR2 (germline): SGHRS, YFSETQ. Deletions cut 0 bases from V and 9 bases from J, with 16 bases between. The CDR3 spells CASSLDRQQAGTIYF. The CDR3 DNA sequence: TGCGCCAGCAGCTTGGATCGGCAACAAGCGGGCACCATATATTTT.

The sample holds many counts of this clonotype. The V gene is TRBV15, the J gene TRBJ1-5; D unresolved. V was clipped by 0 bases and J by 3 bases, with 3 bases between them. The CDR3 length is 13 residues. CDR1 and CDR2 from the germline V gene are LNHNV and YYDKDF (reference sequence). The CDR3 spells CATSRDPNQPQHF. The CDR3 bases are TGTGCCACCAGCAGAGACCCCAATCAGCCCCAGCATTTT.

The chain joins TRBV7-9 to TRBJ2-1; D gene ambiguous. V shed 1 base and J shed 4 bases, with 20 bases lying between them. Germline CDR1 and CDR2: SEHNR and FQNEAQ (reference sequence). The CDR3 is 18 residues long. The CDR3 nucleotides are TGTGCCAGCAGCTTAGGTCGAGGTTCAGGTCGTACATACAATGAGCAGTTCTTC. Translating gives CASSLGRGSGRTYNEQFF.

At least ten counts were recorded for this clonotype. This chain connects TRBV4-2 to TRBJ1-3; D uncertain. This CDR3 region has 15 residues. V was trimmed by 3 bases and J by 3 bases, leaving 12 bases between them. Germline CDR1 is LGHNA and CDR2 is YNFKEQ. Here the CDR3 DNA reads TGTGCCAGCAGCCAGGTCGATATGGATGGAAACACCATATATTTT. Translation: CASSQVDMDGNTIYF.

This clonotype was picked up many times. CDR3 sequence: CANRGQLNQPQHF. DNA of the CDR3: TGTGCTAATCGGGGGCAGCTCAATCAGCCCCAGCATTTT. This chain uses TRBV10-3 with TRBJ1-5; a weak D match, TRBD1 (6 bases). Germline CDR1 ENHRY, CDR2 SYGVKD. The CDR3 is made up of 13 amino acids.

This clonotype was counted many times. The V and J genes are TRBV7-9 and TRBJ2-5; D remains ambiguous. Trimming removed 5 bases from V and 3 bases from J, with 13 bases in between. CDR1 SEHNR and CDR2 FQNEAQ come from the germline V gene (reference sequence). This CDR3 spans 14 amino acids. The CDR3 sequence: CASSSFSVKETQYF. CDR3 coding DNA: TGTGCCAGCAGCAGCTTCAGCGTAAAAGAGACCCAGTACTTC.

The V call is TRBV4-1, the J call TRBJ2-2; D is unclear. The germline V gene encodes CDR1 MGHRA and CDR2 YSYEKL. The CDR3 sequence is 16 residues long. The V end lost 0 bases, the J end lost 4 bases, and 12 bases lay between the germline ends. CDR3 amino acids: CASSQEVGKGTGELFF. The CDR3 coding sequence is TGCGCCAGCAGCCAAGAGGTGGGGAAGGGCACCGGGGAGCTGTTTTTT.

This clonotype was picked up a small number of times. This sequence joins TRBV7-2 and TRBJ2-3; no clear D gene. Germline V gene sequence: CDR1 SGHTA, CDR2 FQGNSA. The CDR3 loop spans 15 amino acids. With 3 bases removed from V and 0 bases from J, the gap between germline ends came to 10 bases. This chain's CDR3 is CASSFQRTSTDTQYF. CDR3 coding DNA: TGTGCCAGCAGCTTCCAAAGAACTAGCACAGATACGCAGTATTTT.

The table lists this clonotype with many counts. V usage is TRBV7-3 and J usage is TRBJ1-1; D ambiguous. Trimming took off 3 bases at V and 0 bases at J, with 11 bases between the two ends. The germline V gene has CDR1 SGHTA and CDR2 FQGTGA. This CDR3 region has 15 residues. The CDR3 reads CASSFLLRVNTEAFF. CDR3 nucleotides: TGTGCCAGCAGCTTTCTATTACGGGTGAACACTGAAGCTTTCTTT.

A few counts support this clonotype. The chain couples TRBV7-2 to TRBJ2-1, with 9 bases matching TRBD2. The V gene end was trimmed by 5 bases and the J gene end by 7 bases; junction bases not matched to a gene: 6. Germline loops: CDR1 SGHTA, CDR2 FQGNSA. CDR3 length: 14 residues. CDR3 DNA sequence: TGTGCCAGCAGCCGCGGGGGGGGAAGGAATGAGCAGTTCTTC. Translation gives CASSRGGGRNEQFF. Drawing the rest from reference TRBV7-2 and TRBJ2-1, the complete variable domain is GAGVSQSPSNKVTEKGKDVELRCDPISGHTALYWYRQSLGQGLEFLIYFQGNSAPDKSGLPSDRFSAERTGGSVSTLTIQRTQQEDSAVYLCASSRGGGRNEQFFGPGTRLTVL.

This clonotype occurred a few times. The V call is TRBV6-5, the J call TRBJ1-2; D might be TRBD1 (5 bases). V was clipped by 6 bases and J by 3 bases, with 11 bases between them. Germline V gives CDR1 MNHEY, CDR2 SVGAGI. CDR3 size: 13 residues. The CDR3 coding sequence is TGTGCCAGCAGGGGGACGGAGTACTATGGCTACACCTTC. It specifies CASRGTEYYGYTF.

This clonotype was picked up many times. This sequence joins TRBV27 and TRBJ2-7, with 10 bases that match TRBD1. Germline CDR1 reads MNHEY; CDR2 reads SMNVEV (reference sequence). V was clipped by 7 bases and J by 1 base; unmatched bases: 1. This CDR3 has 13 residues. The CDR3 DNA follows: TGTGCCAGCATGGGACAGGGGTCCTACGAGCAGTACTTC. It codes for CASMGQGSYEQYF.

This clonotype was found many times. V and J are TRBV7-2 and TRBJ2-3; tentative D call: TRBD2 (5 bases). CDR3 length equals 13 residues. V was cut by 5 bases and J by 3 bases, with 9 bases left in between. Germline values: CDR1 SGHTA, CDR2 FQGNSA. Written as DNA, the CDR3 is TGTGCCAGCAGCCGGGATTGGACAGATACGCAGTATTTT. Amino acid sequence: CASSRDWTDTQYF.

This clonotype was recorded a few times. The CDR3 DNA follows: TGTGCCAGATCAGCGGGTTCGGGGGAGACCCAGTACTTC. This gives the protein CARSAGSGETQYF. The chain couples TRBV6-1 to TRBJ2-5; a weak D match, TRBD2 (6 bases). The CDR3 totals 13 residues. Trimming took 9 bases from V and 5 from J, leaving 16 bases between them. Looked up from germline, CDR1 is MNHNS and CDR2 is SASEGT.

This clonotype was seen a few times. The V and J genes are TRBV7-2 and TRBJ2-7; D is perhaps TRBD1 (6 bases). CDR1 and CDR2 from the germline V gene are SGHTA and FQGNSA. Trimming took 2 bases from V and 1 from J, leaving 12 bases between them. This CDR3 has 15 residues. CDR3 sequence (DNA): TGTGCCAGCAGCTTATTGACAGGAGGATCCTACGAGCAGTACTTC. Translating gives CASSLLTGGSYEQYF.

J is TRBJ2-3 and V is TRBV30, with a weak D call TRBD2 (5 bases). This CDR3 is 14 amino acids long. Germline values: CDR1 GTSNPN, CDR2 SVGIG (reference sequence). V lost 0 bases to trimming and J lost 3 bases, with 10 bases between them. CDR3: CAWSVRGGTDTQYF. The CDR3 nucleotides are TGTGCCTGGAGTGTACGAGGCGGGACAGATACGCAGTATTTT.

This clonotype was observed many times. The rearrangement joins TRBV30 to TRBJ1-2; the D is unclear. Germline V lookup: CDR1 GTSNPN, CDR2 SVGIG (reference sequence). V lost 2 bases and J lost 0, with 10 bases in between. The CDR3 length is 14 residues. CDR3 sequence: CAWSRPTANYGYTF. CDR3 nucleotides: TGTGCCTGGAGTAGACCTACAGCTAACTATGGCTACACCTTC.